This T cell receptor beta chain is from a study of T cell responses to AZD1222 COVID-19 vaccine. This clone turned up a few times. Germline V gene lookup returns CDR1 KGHSY and CDR2 FQNENV. The CDR3 totals 12 residues. V was cut by 4 bases and J by 5 bases, with 9 bases left in between. Some clones are missing from TCRdb's copy, which holds only in-frame ones; the method was immunoSEQ multiplex PCR. The data show about 160,000 clones, over 75% seen once. The chain employs TRBV16 and TRBJ2-7; unclear D gene. The material sequenced was peripheral blood, taken 28 days after the second AZD1222 dose. This clonotype originated in an adult who received the AZD1222 COVID-19 vaccine. The CDR3 DNA follows: TGTGCCAGCAGCCTAAATACGGACGAGCAGTACTTC. Protein sequence: CASSLNTDEQYF. The whole variable domain, remainder taken from reference TRBV16 and TRBJ2-7, is GEEVAQTPKHLVRGEGQKAKLYCAPIKGHSYVFWYQQVLKNEFKFLISFQNENVFDETGMPKERFSAKCLPNSPCSLEIQATKLEDSAVYFCASSLNTDEQYFGPGTRLTVT.